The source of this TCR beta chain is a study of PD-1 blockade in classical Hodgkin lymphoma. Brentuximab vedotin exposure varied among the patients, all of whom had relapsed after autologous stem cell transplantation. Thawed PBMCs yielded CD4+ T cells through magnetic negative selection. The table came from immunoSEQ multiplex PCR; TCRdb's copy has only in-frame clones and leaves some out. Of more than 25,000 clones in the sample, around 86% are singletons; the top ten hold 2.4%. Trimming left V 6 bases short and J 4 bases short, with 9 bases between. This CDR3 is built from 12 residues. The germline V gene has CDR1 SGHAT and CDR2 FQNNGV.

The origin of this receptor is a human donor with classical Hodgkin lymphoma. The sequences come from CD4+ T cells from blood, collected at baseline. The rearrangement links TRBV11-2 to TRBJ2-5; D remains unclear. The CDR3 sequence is CASSRGAETQYF. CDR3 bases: TGTGCCAGCAGTCGAGGAGCAGAGACCCAGTACTTC.